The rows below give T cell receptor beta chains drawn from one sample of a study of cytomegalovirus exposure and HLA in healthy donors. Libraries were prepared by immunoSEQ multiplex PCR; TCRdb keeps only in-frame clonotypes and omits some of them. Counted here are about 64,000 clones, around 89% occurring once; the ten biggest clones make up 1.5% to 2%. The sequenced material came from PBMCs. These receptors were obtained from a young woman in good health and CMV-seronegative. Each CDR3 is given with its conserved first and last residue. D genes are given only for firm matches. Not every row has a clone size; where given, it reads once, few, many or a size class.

CDR3aa: CASSYSGKLDEQYF
CDR3nt: TGTGCCAGCAGCTACAGCGGGAAGCTCGACGAGCAGTACTTC
abundance: few
d_gene: TRBD2
v_gene: TRBV9
j_gene: TRBJ2-7

CDR3aa: CASRRSAGPGNEQFF
CDR3nt: TGCGCCAGCAGACGTTCGGCGGGGCCGGGCAATGAGCAGTTCTTC
abundance: .
d_gene: .
v_gene: TRBV4-1
j_gene: TRBJ2-1

CDR3aa: CASSQRGTGNHGYTF
CDR3nt: TGCGCCAGCAGTCAGAGGGGGACAGGGAATCATGGCTACACCTTC
abundance: .
d_gene: TRBD1
v_gene: TRBV10-2
j_gene: TRBJ1-2

CDR3aa: CASSIQQGAYAFF
CDR3nt: TGTGCCAGTAGTATACAACAGGGGGCATACGCTTTCTTT
abundance: .
d_gene: TRBD1
v_gene: TRBV19
j_gene: TRBJ1-1

CDR3aa: CASTPSRGGDGYTF
CDR3nt: TGCGCCAGCACCCCATCGCGGGGGGGGGATGGCTACACCTTC
abundance: .
d_gene: .
v_gene: TRBV23-1
j_gene: TRBJ1-2

CDR3aa: CASSFVLPSGGVPGELFF
CDR3nt: TGTGCCAGCAGCTTCGTTTTACCCAGCGGGGGGGTCCCCGGGGAGCTGTTTTTT
abundance: .
d_gene: TRBD2
v_gene: TRBV7-2
j_gene: TRBJ2-2

CDR3aa: CASSLREVEQFF
CDR3nt: TGTGCCAGCAGCTTGAGGGAGGTTGAGCAGTTCTTC
abundance: few
d_gene: .
v_gene: TRBV7-9
j_gene: TRBJ2-1

CDR3aa: CASSLARGAYEQYF
CDR3nt: TGTGCCAGCAGTTTAGCCAGGGGGGCCTACGAGCAGTACTTC
abundance: .
d_gene: .
v_gene: TRBV27
j_gene: TRBJ2-7

CDR3aa: CASSYGGEGYTF
CDR3nt: TGTGCCAGCAGTTATGGAGGGGAAGGCTACACCTTC
abundance: .
d_gene: .
v_gene: TRBV6-4
j_gene: TRBJ1-2

CDR3aa: CASGGLGNQPQHF
CDR3nt: TGTGCCAGTGGCGGGTTGGGCAATCAGCCCCAGCATTTT
abundance: .
d_gene: .
v_gene: TRBV19
j_gene: TRBJ1-5

CDR3aa: CASSQWSGARDIQYF
CDR3nt: TGTGCCAGCAGCCAGTGGAGCGGTGCCCGGGACATTCAGTACTTC
abundance: .
d_gene: .
v_gene: TRBV14
j_gene: TRBJ2-4

CDR3aa: CASTAGPSRGAEAFF
CDR3nt: TGCGCCAGCACCGCAGGGCCATCCAGGGGGGCTGAAGCTTTCTTT
abundance: .
d_gene: TRBD1
v_gene: TRBV5-1
j_gene: TRBJ1-1

CDR3aa: CASSPPGGEQFF
CDR3nt: TGTGCCAGCTCACCGCCAGGTGGAGAGCAGTTCTTC
abundance: .
d_gene: .
v_gene: TRBV18
j_gene: TRBJ2-1

CDR3aa: CASSPLGDRLYGYTF
CDR3nt: TGTGCCAGCAGTCCTCTCGGGGACAGGTTATATGGCTACACCTTC
abundance: .
d_gene: TRBD1
v_gene: TRBV27
j_gene: TRBJ1-2

CDR3aa: CASSSRFRSSGNTIYF
CDR3nt: TGTGCCAGCAGCTCCCGTTTCCGTTCCTCTGGAAACACCATATATTTT
abundance: .
d_gene: .
v_gene: TRBV7-2
j_gene: TRBJ1-3

CDR3aa: CASSIQANLQETQYF
CDR3nt: TGTGCCAGTAGTATACAGGCAAACCTCCAGGAGACCCAGTACTTC
abundance: .
d_gene: .
v_gene: TRBV19
j_gene: TRBJ2-5

CDR3aa: CAWSPGQGVIRQPQHF
CDR3nt: TGTGCCTGGTCACCGGGACAGGGGGTCATAAGGCAGCCCCAGCATTTT
abundance: .
d_gene: TRBD1
v_gene: TRBV30
j_gene: TRBJ1-5

CDR3aa: CASSFGSSYNEQFF
CDR3nt: TGTGCCAGCAGCTTCGGTAGCTCCTACAATGAGCAGTTCTTC
abundance: .
d_gene: .
v_gene: TRBV5-6
j_gene: TRBJ2-1

CDR3aa: CASSPTGDYGYTF
CDR3nt: TGTGCCAGCAGTCCTACAGGGGACTATGGCTACACCTTC
abundance: .
d_gene: TRBD1
v_gene: TRBV27
j_gene: TRBJ1-2

CDR3aa: CASSQDLRSSYNSPLHF
CDR3nt: TGTGCCAGCAGCCAAGATCTAAGGAGCTCCTATAATTCACCCCTCCACTTT
abundance: .
d_gene: .
v_gene: TRBV4-2
j_gene: TRBJ1-6

CDR3aa: CASSVDAGSYNEQFF
CDR3nt: TGTGCCAGCAGCGTAGATGCGGGGTCCTACAATGAGCAGTTCTTC
abundance: .
d_gene: .
v_gene: TRBV9
j_gene: TRBJ2-1

CDR3aa: CASIGRDGVTDTQYF
CDR3nt: TGTGCCAGCATTGGGCGGGACGGCGTCACAGATACGCAGTATTTT
abundance: .
d_gene: .
v_gene: TRBV6-5
j_gene: TRBJ2-3

CDR3aa: CASSQDGLAGGRTGELFF
CDR3nt: TGCGCCAGCAGCCAAGATGGGCTAGCGGGAGGCCGGACCGGGGAGCTGTTTTTT
abundance: .
d_gene: TRBD2
v_gene: TRBV4-1
j_gene: TRBJ2-2

CDR3aa: CASSLQQRGTGELFF
CDR3nt: TGTGCCAGCAGCTTACAACAGAGAGGGACCGGGGAGCTGTTTTTT
abundance: .
d_gene: .
v_gene: TRBV7-8
j_gene: TRBJ2-2

CDR3aa: CASSLLSGGRSGANVLTF
CDR3nt: TGCGCCAGCAGCCTCCTGTCGGGGGGGCGCTCTGGGGCCAACGTCCTGACTTTC
abundance: .
d_gene: TRBD2
v_gene: TRBV5-1
j_gene: TRBJ2-6

CDR3aa: CASSGTGQGLNQPQHF
CDR3nt: TGTGCCAGCAGTGGAACGGGACAGGGCTTAAATCAGCCCCAGCATTTT
abundance: .
d_gene: TRBD1
v_gene: TRBV2
j_gene: TRBJ1-5

CDR3aa: CASSLAVAKNIQYF
CDR3nt: TGTGCCAGCAGTTTAGCGGTAGCCAAAAACATTCAGTACTTC
abundance: .
d_gene: .
v_gene: TRBV27
j_gene: TRBJ2-4

CDR3aa: CASSDSVLGGGRFEKLFF
CDR3nt: TGTGCCAGCAGTGACTCCGTGTTAGGGGGAGGGCGTTTCGAAAAACTGTTTTTT
abundance: medium-sized
d_gene: .
v_gene: TRBV6-4
j_gene: TRBJ1-4

CDR3aa: CASSLPQAGTKNIQYF
CDR3nt: TGTGCCAGCAGTCTCCCCCAGGCGGGAACCAAAAACATTCAGTACTTC
abundance: .
d_gene: .
v_gene: TRBV2
j_gene: TRBJ2-4

CDR3aa: CASSTAPGTDYNEQFF
CDR3nt: TGCGCCAGCAGCACGGCCCCCGGGACAGATTACAATGAGCAGTTCTTC
abundance: .
d_gene: TRBD1
v_gene: TRBV5-1
j_gene: TRBJ2-1

CDR3aa: CASSFKGVPRGGYTF
CDR3nt: TGTGCCAGCAGTTTCAAGGGGGTCCCGAGAGGGGGCTACACCTTC
abundance: .
d_gene: .
v_gene: TRBV28
j_gene: TRBJ1-2

CDR3aa: CASSPHLEPYGYTF
CDR3nt: TGTGCCAGCAGTCCTCATCTAGAACCCTATGGCTACACCTTC
abundance: few
d_gene: .
v_gene: TRBV2
j_gene: TRBJ1-2

CDR3aa: CASSLLSGLETQYF
CDR3nt: TGTGCCAGCAGCTTGCTCTCCGGGTTAGAGACCCAGTACTTC
abundance: few
d_gene: .
v_gene: TRBV5-4
j_gene: TRBJ2-5

CDR3aa: CASSPASTGLYEQYF
CDR3nt: TGTGCCAGCAGCCCCGCGTCGACAGGGTTGTACGAGCAGTACTTC
abundance: .
d_gene: TRBD1
v_gene: TRBV7-3
j_gene: TRBJ2-7

CDR3aa: CASSIPWEYQPQHF
CDR3nt: TGTGCCAGTAGTATACCTTGGGAGTATCAGCCCCAGCATTTT
abundance: .
d_gene: .
v_gene: TRBV19
j_gene: TRBJ1-5